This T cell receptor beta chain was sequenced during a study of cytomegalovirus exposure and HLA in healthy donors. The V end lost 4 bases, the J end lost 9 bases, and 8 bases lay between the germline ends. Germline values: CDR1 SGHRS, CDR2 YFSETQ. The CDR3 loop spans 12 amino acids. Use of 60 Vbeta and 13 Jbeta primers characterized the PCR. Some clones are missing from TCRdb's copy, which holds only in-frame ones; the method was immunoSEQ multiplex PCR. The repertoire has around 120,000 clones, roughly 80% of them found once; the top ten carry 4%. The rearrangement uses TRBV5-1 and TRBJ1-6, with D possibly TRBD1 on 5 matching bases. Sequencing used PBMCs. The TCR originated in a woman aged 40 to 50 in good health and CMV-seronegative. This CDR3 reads CASSETGSPLHF. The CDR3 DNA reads TGCGCCAGCAGCGAAACAGGTTCACCCCTCCACTTT. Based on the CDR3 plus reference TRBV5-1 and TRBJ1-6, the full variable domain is KAGVTQTPRYLIKTRGQQVTLSCSPISGHRSVSWYQQTPGQGLQFLFEYFSETQRNKGNFPGRFSGRQFSNSRSEMNVSTLELGDSALYLCASSETGSPLHFGNGTRLTVT.